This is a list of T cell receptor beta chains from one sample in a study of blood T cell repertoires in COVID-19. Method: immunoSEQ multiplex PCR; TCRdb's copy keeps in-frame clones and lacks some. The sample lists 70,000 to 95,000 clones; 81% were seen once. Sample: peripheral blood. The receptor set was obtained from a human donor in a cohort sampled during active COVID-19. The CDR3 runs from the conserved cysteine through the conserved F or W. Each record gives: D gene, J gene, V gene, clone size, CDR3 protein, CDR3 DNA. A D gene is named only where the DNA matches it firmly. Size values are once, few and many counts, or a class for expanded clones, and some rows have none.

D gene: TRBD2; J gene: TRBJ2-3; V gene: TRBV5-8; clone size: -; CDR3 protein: CASPRLAGTDTQYF; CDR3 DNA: TGTGCCAGCCCTAGACTAGCGGGGACAGATACGCAGTATTTT
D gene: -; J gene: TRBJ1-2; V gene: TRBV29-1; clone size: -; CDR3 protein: CSVDKSLAYGYTF; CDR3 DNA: TGCAGCGTTGATAAATCCCTAGCCTATGGCTACACCTTC
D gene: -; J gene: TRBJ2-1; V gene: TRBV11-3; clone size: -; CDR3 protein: CASSLGFSEQFF; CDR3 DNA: TGTGCCAGCAGCTTAGGATTCAGTGAGCAGTTCTTC
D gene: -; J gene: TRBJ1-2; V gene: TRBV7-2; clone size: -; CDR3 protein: CASSFEDGGYGYTF; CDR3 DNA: TGTGCCAGCAGCTTTGAGGACGGAGGCTATGGCTACACCTTC
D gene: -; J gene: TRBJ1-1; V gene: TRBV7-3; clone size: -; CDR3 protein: CASRRQEYTEAFF; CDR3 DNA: TGTGCCAGCAGGCGACAGGAGTACACTGAAGCTTTCTTT
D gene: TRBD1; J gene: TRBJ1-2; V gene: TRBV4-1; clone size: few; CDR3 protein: CASGQGLYGYTF; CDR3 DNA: TGCGCCAGCGGACAGGGTTTATATGGCTACACCTTC
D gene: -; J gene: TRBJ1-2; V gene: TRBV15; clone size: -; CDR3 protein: CATSRAQREEGYTF; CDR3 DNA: TGTGCCACCAGCAGGGCCCAGAGAGAGGAAGGCTACACCTTC
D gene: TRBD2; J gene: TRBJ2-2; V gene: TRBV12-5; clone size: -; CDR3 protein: CASGLNRGGVFLITGELFF; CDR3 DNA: TGTGCTAGTGGTTTGAACCGCGGGGGGGTCTTTCTCATTACCGGGGAGCTGTTTTTT
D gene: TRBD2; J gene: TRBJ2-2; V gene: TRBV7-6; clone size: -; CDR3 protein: CASSSTSGGAGELFF; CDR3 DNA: TGTGCCAGCAGCTCGACTAGCGGGGGGGCCGGGGAGCTGTTTTTT
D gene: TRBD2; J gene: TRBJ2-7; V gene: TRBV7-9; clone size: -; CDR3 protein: CASSASGGIREQYF; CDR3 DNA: TGTGCCAGCAGCGCTAGCGGGGGGATCCGCGAGCAGTACTTC
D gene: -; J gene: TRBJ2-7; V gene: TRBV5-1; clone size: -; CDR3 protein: CASSVNTGSEQYF; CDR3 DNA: TGCGCCAGCAGCGTAAACACAGGGAGCGAGCAGTACTTC
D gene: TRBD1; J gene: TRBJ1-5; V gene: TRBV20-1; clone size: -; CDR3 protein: CSARGTGVHSNQPQHF; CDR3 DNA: TGCAGTGCTCGTGGGACAGGGGTTCATAGCAATCAGCCCCAGCATTTT
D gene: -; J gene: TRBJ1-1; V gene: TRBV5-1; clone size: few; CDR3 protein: CASSLGQVWTEAFF; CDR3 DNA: TGCGCCAGCAGCTTGGGACAGGTATGGACTGAAGCTTTCTTT
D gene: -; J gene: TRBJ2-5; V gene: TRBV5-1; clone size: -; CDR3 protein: CASFMGARETQYF; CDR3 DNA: TGCGCCAGCTTCATGGGGGCGCGTGAGACCCAGTACTTC
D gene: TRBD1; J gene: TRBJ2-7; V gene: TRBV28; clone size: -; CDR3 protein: CASRTGGTGSYEQYF; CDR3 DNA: TGTGCCAGCAGGACGGGCGGGACAGGTAGCTACGAGCAGTACTTC
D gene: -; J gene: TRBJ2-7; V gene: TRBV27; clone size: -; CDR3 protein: CASSSLSRSEQYF; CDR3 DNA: TGTGCCAGCAGTTCCCTCTCTAGGAGCGAGCAGTACTTC
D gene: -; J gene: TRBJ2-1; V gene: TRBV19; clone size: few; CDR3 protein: CASRRASGYNEQFF; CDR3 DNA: TGTGCCAGTCGCCGGGCTTCAGGGTACAATGAGCAGTTCTTC
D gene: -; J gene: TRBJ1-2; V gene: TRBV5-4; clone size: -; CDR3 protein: CASSLTDYGYTF; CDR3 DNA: TGTGCCAGCAGCTTGACAGACTATGGCTACACCTTC
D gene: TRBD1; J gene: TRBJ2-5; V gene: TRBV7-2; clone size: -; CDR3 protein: CASSLGYRGWGETQYF; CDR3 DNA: TGTGCCAGCAGCTTAGGGTACAGGGGTTGGGGGGAGACCCAGTACTTC
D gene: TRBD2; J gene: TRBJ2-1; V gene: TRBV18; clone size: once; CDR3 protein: CATGTSSYNEQFF; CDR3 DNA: TGTGCCACCGGGACTAGCTCCTACAATGAGCAGTTCTTC
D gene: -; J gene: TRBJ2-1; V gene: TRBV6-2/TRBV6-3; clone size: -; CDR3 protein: CASSYQYNEQFF; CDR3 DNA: TGTGCCAGCAGTTACCAGTACAATGAGCAGTTCTTC
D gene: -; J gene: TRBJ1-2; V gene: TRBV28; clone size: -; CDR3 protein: CASSQTGINYGYTF; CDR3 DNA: TGTGCCAGCAGTCAAACAGGGATTAACTATGGCTACACCTTC
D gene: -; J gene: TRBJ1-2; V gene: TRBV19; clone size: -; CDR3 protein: CASSIKERDYGYTF; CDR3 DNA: TGTGCCAGTAGTATTAAGGAGAGGGACTATGGCTACACCTTC
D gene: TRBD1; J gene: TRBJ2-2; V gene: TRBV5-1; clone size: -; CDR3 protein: CASSFMTGGTGELFF; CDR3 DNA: TGCGCCAGCAGCTTTATGACAGGGGGGACCGGGGAGCTGTTTTTT
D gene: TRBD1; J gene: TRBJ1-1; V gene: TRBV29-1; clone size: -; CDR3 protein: CSVEEGDRGDEAFF; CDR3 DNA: TGCAGCGTTGAAGAGGGGGACAGGGGAGATGAAGCTTTCTTT
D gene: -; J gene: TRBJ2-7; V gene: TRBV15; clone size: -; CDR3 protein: CATSRGSKPYEQYF; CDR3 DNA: TGTGCCACCAGCAGAGGTTCCAAGCCTTACGAGCAGTACTTC
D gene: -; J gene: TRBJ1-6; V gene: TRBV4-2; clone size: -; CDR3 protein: CASSQEPRPGRYNSPLHF; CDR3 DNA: TGTGCCAGCAGCCAAGAACCACGCCCGGGGAGATATAATTCACCCCTCCACTTT
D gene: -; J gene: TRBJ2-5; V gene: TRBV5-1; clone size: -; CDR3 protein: CASSFSMSETQYF; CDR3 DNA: TGCGCCAGCAGCTTTAGCATGAGCGAGACCCAGTACTTC
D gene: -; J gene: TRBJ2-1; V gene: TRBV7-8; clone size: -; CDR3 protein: CASSSRSPLELGSYNEQFF; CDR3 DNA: TGTGCCAGCAGCTCCCGGAGCCCACTAGAGTTAGGATCCTACAATGAGCAGTTCTTC
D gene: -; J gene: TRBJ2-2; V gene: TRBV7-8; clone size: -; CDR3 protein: CASSPNQGAGELFF; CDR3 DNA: TGTGCCAGCAGCCCCAATCAAGGGGCCGGGGAGCTGTTTTTT
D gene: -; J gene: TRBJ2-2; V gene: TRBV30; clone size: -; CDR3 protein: CAWNLRSPGELFF; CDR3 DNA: TGTGCCTGGAATCTGCGGTCCCCCGGGGAGCTGTTTTTT
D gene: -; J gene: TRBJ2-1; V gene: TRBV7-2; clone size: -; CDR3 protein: CASSPQIYNEQFF; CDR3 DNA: TGTGCCAGCAGCCCCCAAATCTACAATGAGCAGTTCTTC
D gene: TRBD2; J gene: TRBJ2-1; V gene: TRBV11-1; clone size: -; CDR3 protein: CASSTQIAGGDGEQFF; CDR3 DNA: TGTGCCAGCAGCACTCAGATAGCGGGGGGAGATGGTGAGCAGTTCTTC
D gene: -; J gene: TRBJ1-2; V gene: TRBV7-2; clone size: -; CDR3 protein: CASSLETSYYGYTF; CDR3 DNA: TGTGCCAGCAGCTTAGAGACTAGCTACTATGGCTACACCTTC
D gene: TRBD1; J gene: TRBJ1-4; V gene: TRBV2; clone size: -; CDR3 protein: CASRDDRGPEKLFF; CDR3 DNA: TGTGCCAGCAGGGACGACAGGGGGCCCGAAAAACTGTTTTTT
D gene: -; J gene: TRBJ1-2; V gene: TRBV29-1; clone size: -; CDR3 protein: CSVETNYGYTF; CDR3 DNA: TGCAGCGTTGAAACAAATTATGGCTACACCTTC
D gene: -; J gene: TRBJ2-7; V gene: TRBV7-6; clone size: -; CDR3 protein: CASSSTSGSSSYEQYF; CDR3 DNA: TGTGCCAGCAGCTCGACCTCCGGGTCTTCCTCCTACGAGCAGTACTTC
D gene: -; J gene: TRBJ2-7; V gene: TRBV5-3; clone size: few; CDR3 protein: CARSPTLRIAYEQYF; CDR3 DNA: TGTGCCAGAAGCCCGACACTCAGGATAGCCTACGAGCAGTACTTC
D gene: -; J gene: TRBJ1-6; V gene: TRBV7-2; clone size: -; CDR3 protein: CASSSHREWDNSPLHF; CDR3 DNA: TGTGCCAGCAGCTCCCACAGGGAGTGGGATAATTCACCCCTCCACTTT
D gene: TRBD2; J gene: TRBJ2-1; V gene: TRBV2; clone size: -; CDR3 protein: CASNLAGGYEQFF; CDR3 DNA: TGTGCCAGCAATCTAGCGGGGGGGTATGAGCAGTTCTTC
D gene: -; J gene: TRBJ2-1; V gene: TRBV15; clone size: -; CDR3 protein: CATSVGGNEQFF; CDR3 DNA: TGTGCCACCAGCGTGGGGGGCAATGAGCAGTTCTTC
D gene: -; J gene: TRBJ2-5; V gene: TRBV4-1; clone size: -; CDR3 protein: CASSRQMIQETQYF; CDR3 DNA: TGCGCCAGCAGCCGACAGATGATACAAGAGACCCAGTACTTC
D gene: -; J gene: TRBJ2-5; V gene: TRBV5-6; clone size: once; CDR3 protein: CASSQGQGGETQYF; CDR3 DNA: TGTGCCAGCAGCCAGGGACAAGGGGGAGAGACCCAGTACTTC
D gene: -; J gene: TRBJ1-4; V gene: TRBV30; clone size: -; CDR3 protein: CAWSVQAATNEKLFF; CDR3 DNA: TGTGCCTGGAGTGTACAGGCTGCAACTAATGAAAAACTGTTTTTT
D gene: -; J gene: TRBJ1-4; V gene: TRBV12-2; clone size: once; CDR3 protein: CASRPDSLGKLFF; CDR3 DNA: TGTGCAAGTCGCCCGGACAGCTTGGGAAAACTGTTTTTT
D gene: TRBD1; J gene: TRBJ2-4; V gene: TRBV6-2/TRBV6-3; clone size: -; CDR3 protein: CASSKAGTGSNIQYF; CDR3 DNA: TGTGCCAGCAGTAAAGCCGGGACAGGGAGCAACATTCAGTACTTC
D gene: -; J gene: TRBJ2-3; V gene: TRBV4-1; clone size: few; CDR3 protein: CASSQEDSGHHTDTQYF; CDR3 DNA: TGCGCCAGCAGCCAAGAAGATTCGGGACACCACACAGATACGCAGTATTTT
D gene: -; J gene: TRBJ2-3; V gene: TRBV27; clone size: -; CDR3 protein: CASPAGDTQYF; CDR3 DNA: TGTGCCAGCCCAGCAGGAGATACGCAGTATTTT
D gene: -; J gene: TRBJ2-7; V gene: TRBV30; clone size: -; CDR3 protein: CAWSVLGRYEQYF; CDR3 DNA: TGTGCCTGGAGTGTACTGGGCCGCTACGAGCAGTACTTC
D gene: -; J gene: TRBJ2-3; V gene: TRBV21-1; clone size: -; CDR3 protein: CASSKIGRRRSTDTQYF; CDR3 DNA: TGTGCCAGCAGCAAAATTGGCAGGCGCCGTAGCACAGATACGCAGTATTTT
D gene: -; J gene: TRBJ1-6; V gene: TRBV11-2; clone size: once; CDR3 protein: CASSLGRGSIGSPLHF; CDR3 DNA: TGTGCCAGCAGCTTGGGGAGGGGGAGTATAGGGTCACCCCTCCACTTT
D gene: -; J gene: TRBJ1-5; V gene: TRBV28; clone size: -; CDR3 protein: CASLGGLNQPQHF; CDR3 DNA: TGTGCTTCTCTCGGGGGTTTGAATCAGCCCCAGCATTTT
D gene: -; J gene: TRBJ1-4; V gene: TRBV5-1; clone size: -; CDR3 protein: CASRRGTNEKLFF; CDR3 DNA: TGCGCCAGCAGACGGGGAACTAATGAAAAACTGTTTTTT
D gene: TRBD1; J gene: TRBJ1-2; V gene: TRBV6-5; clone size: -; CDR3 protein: CASRSQGDSGYTF; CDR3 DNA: TGTGCCAGCAGATCACAGGGGGATTCGGGCTACACCTTC
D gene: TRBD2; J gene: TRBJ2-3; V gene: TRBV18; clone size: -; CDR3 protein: CASSPLGSGGEDTQYF; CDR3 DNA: TGTGCCAGCTCCCCCCTCGGTAGCGGGGGGGAGGATACGCAGTATTTT